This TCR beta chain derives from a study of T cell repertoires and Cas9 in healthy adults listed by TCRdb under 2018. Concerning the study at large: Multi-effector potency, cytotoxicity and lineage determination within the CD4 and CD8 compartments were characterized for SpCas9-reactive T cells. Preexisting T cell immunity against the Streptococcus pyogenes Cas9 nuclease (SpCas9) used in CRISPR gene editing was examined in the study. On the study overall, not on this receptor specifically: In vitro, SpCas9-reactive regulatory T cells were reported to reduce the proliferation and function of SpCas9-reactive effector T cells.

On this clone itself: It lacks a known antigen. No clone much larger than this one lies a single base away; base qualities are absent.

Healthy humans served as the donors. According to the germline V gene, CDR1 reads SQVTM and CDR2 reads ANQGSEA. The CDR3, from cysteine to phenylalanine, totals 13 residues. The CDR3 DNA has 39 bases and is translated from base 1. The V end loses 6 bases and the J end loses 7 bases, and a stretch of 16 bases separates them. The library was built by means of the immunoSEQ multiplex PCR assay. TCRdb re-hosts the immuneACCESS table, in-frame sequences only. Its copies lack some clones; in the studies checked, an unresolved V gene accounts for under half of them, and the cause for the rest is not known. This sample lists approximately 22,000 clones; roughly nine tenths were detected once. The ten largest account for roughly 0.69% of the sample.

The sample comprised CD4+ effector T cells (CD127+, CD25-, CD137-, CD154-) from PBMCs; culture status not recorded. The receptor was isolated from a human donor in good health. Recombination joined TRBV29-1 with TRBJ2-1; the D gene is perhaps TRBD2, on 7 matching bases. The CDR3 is CSVPGLGGNEQFF. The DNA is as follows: TGCAGCGTGCCAGGACTAGGGGGGAATGAGCAGTTCTTC.